These 10 T cell receptor beta chains share one sample of origin, sequenced in a study of cytomegalovirus exposure and HLA in healthy donors. This PCR relied on a set of 60 Vbeta primers and 13 Jbeta primers. Libraries were prepared by immunoSEQ multiplex PCR; TCRdb keeps only in-frame clonotypes and omits some of them. This repertoire shows around 170,000 clones, 81% found once; its top ten account for approximately 1.2%. Sequenced: PBMCs. The receptors were sampled from a man aged 50 to 60 in good health and CMV-seropositive.

In nucleotides, the CDR3 is TGTGCCAGCAGTGCCCAGGACAGCTCTGGAAACACCATATATTTT. It yields the protein CASSAQDSSGNTIYF. The rearrangement joins TRBV6-1 to TRBJ1-3; perhaps TRBD1 as D (6 bases). CDR3 length equals 15 residues. Germline CDR1 reads MNHNS; CDR2 reads SASEGT. V was trimmed by 4 bases and J by 0 bases, leaving 10 bases between them.

This rearrangement joins TRBV6-5 to TRBJ1-1; tentatively, D is TRBD1 (5 bases). The germline CDR1 and CDR2 sequences are MNHEY and SVGAGI. Trimming took 6 bases from V and 6 from J, leaving 17 bases between them. The CDR3 loop spans 14 amino acids. Here the CDR3 reads CASSPFRGASEAFF. CDR3 coding DNA: TGTGCCAGCAGCCCATTTAGGGGCGCCTCTGAAGCTTTCTTT.

V gene TRBV7-9 combines with J gene TRBJ1-1, with TRBD1 matching 7 bases. J was trimmed by 4 bases and V by 5 bases; bases with no gene match: 7. Germline CDR1 SEHNR, CDR2 FQNEAQ (reference sequence). The CDR3 has 14 amino acids. CDR3 amino acids: CASSHYRGGTEAFF. CDR3 bases: TGTGCCAGCAGCCACTACAGGGGAGGCACTGAAGCTTTCTTT.

The CDR3 loop is CASSPYQGGNQPQHF. In DNA form, the CDR3 reads TGCGCCAGCAGCCCTTATCAGGGGGGCAATCAGCCCCAGCATTTT. The gene calls are TRBV4-1 and TRBJ1-5, with 7 nucleotides matching TRBD1. V shed 4 bases and J 2 bases; nucleotides not matched to a gene: 5. The CDR3 covers 15 residues. Germline CDR1 is MGHRA and CDR2 is YSYEKL.

This chain links TRBV2 with TRBJ1-3; tentative D call: TRBD1 (6 bases). With 6 bases removed from V and 0 bases from J, the gap between germline ends came to 9 bases. Germline V gene sequence: CDR1 SNHLY, CDR2 FYNNEI. CDR3 size: 14 residues. The CDR3 loop reads CASSQDSSGNTIYF. CDR3 in DNA: TGTGCCAGCAGCCAGGACAGCTCTGGAAACACCATATATTTT.

The gene calls are TRBV5-1 and TRBJ1-1, with a weak D call TRBD1 (6 bases). The CDR3 consists of 14 residues. CDR1 is SGHRS, CDR2 YFSETQ, per germline. Trimming left V 3 bases short and J 4 bases short, with 13 bases between. CDR3: CASSSTGTATEAFF. Written as DNA, the CDR3 is TGCGCCAGCAGCTCCACAGGGACGGCCACTGAAGCTTTCTTT.

A single count supports this clone. V is TRBV5-1 and J is TRBJ2-3, with 11 bases aligning to TRBD2. Germline assignment: CDR1 SGHRS and CDR2 YFSETQ. After removal of 0 bases from V and 3 bases from J, the junction contained 3 bases not matched to a gene. The CDR3 consists of 16 residues. CDR3 loop: CASSLGLAGRTDTQYF. CDR3 DNA: TGCGCCAGCAGCTTGGGACTAGCGGGAAGGACAGATACGCAGTATTTT. The variable domain in full, completed from reference TRBV5-1 and TRBJ2-3, reads KAGVTQTPRYLIKTRGQQVTLSCSPISGHRSVSWYQQTPGQGLQFLFEYFSETQRNKGNFPGRFSGRQFSNSRSEMNVSTLELGDSALYLCASSLGLAGRTDTQYFGPGTRLTVL.

This chain connects TRBV2 to TRBJ2-1; 7 bases are a match to TRBD1. The CDR3 is made up of 14 amino acids. Losses at the gene ends were 8 bases for V and 6 bases for J; bases not matched to a gene: 10. Germline V gene data show CDR1 as SNHLY and CDR2 as FYNNEI. The CDR3 is CASQSLRDSNEQFF. CDR3 DNA sequence: TGTGCCAGCCAGTCCCTCCGGGACAGCAATGAGCAGTTCTTC.

The chain joins TRBV28 to TRBJ1-1, with TRBD1 identical over 7 bases. Germline CDR1 MDHEN, CDR2 SYDVKM. CDR3 length equals 11 residues. J gave up 9 bases and V 8 bases, and 6 bases lay outside the gene matches. The DNA for the CDR3 is TGTGCCAGCCTCCGACAGGGCAAAGCTTTCTTT. Translation: CASLRQGKAFF. The full variable domain, with the rest looked up from reference TRBV28 and TRBJ1-1, is DVKVTQSSRYLVKRTGEKVFLECVQDMDHENMFWYRQDPGLGLRLIYFSYDVKMKEKGDIPEGYSVSREKKERFSLILESASTNQTSMYLCASLRQGKAFFGQGTRLTVV.

The chain couples TRBV6-5 to TRBJ1-5; D ambiguous. The CDR3 sequence is 14 residues long. V was shortened by 5 bases and J by 3 bases, with 11 bases between the two germline ends. Germline loops: CDR1 MNHEY, CDR2 SVGAGI. The CDR3 is CASSLRGLNQPQHF. For the CDR3, the DNA is TGTGCCAGCAGTCTCCGAGGACTCAATCAGCCCCAGCATTTT.